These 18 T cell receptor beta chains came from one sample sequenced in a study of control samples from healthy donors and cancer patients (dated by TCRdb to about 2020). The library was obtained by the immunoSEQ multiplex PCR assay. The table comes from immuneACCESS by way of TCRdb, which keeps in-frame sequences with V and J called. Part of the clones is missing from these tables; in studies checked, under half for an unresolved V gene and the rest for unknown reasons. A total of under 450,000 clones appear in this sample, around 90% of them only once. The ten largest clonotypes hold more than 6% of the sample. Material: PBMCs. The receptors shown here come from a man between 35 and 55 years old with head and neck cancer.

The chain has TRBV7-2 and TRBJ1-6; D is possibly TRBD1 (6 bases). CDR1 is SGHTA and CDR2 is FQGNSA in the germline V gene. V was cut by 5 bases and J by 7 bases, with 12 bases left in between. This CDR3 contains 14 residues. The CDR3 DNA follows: TGTGCCAGCAGCCCGGGACACGGGAATTCACCCCTCCACTTT. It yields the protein CASSPGHGNSPLHF.

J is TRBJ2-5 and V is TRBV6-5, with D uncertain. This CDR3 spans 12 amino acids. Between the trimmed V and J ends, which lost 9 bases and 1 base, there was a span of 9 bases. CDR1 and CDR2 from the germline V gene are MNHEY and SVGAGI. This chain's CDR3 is CASTGPQETQYF. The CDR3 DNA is TGTGCCAGTACTGGGCCCCAAGAGACCCAGTACTTC.

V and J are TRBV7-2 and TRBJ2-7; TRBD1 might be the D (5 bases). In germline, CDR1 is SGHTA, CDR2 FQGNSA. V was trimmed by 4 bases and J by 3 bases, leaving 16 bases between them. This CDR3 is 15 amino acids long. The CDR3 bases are TGTGCCAGCAGCTACTTCCCAGGGCCCTTCTACGAGCAGTACTTC. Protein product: CASSYFPGPFYEQYF.

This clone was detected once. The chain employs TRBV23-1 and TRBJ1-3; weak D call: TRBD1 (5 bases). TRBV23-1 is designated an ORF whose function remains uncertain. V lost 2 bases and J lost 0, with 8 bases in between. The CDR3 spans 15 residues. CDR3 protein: CASSQRDSSGNTIYF. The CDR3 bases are TGCGCCAGCAGTCAACGGGACTCCTCTGGAAACACCATATATTTT.

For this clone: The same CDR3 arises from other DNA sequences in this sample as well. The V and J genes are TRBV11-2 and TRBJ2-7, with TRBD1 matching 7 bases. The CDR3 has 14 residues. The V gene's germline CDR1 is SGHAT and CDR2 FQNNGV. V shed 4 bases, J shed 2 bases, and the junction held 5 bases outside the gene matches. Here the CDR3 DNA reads TGTGCCAGCAGCTCAAGACAGGGAACCTACGAGCAGTACTTC. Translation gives CASSSRQGTYEQYF.

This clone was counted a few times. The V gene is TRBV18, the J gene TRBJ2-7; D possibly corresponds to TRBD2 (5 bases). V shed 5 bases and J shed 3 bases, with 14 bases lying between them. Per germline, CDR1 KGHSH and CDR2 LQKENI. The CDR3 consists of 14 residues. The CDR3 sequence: CASSSTRNGYEQYF. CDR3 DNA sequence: TGTGCCAGCTCATCTACTAGGAACGGCTACGAGCAGTACTTC.

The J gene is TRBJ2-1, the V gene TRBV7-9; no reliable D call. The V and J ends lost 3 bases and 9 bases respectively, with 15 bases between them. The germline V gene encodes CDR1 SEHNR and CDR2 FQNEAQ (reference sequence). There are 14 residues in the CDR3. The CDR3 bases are TGTGCCAGCAGCTTCGACCCGGGCTCGCGTGAGCAGTTCTTC. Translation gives CASSFDPGSREQFF.

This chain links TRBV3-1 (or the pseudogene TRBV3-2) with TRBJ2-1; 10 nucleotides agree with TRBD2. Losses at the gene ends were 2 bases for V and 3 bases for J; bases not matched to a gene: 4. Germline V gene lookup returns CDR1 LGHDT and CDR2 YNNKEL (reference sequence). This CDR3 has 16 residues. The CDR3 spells CASSQPLAGDYNEQFF. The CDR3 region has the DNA TGTGCCAGCAGCCAACCCCTAGCGGGAGACTACAATGAGCAGTTCTTC.

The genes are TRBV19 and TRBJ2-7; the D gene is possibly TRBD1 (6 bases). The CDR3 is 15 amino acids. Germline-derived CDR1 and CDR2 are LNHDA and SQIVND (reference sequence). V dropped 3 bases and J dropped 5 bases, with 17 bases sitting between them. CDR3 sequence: CASSMQGPRLNEQYF. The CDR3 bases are TGTGCCAGTAGTATGCAGGGGCCCAGGTTGAACGAGCAGTACTTC.

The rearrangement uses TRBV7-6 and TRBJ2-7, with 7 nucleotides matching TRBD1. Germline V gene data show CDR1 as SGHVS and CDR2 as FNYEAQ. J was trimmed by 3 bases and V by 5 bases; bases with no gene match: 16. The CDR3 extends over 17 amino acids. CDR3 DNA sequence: TGTGCCAGCAGCGCTAATTGGCGCGAGACAGGGTACTACGAGCAGTACTTC. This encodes CASSANWRETGYYEQYF.

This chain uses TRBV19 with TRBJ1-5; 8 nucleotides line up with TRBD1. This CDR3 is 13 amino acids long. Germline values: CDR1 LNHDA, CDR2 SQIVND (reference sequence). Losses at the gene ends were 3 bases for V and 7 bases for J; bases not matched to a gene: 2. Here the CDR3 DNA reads TGTGCCAGTAGTATGGACAGGGTCCAGCCCCAGCATTTT. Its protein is CASSMDRVQPQHF. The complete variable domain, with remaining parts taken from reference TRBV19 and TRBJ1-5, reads DGGITQSPKYLFRKEGQNVTLSCEQNLNHDAMYWYRQDPGQGLRLIYYSQIVNDFQKGDIAEGYSVSREKKESFPLTVTSAQKNPTAFYLCASSMDRVQPQHFGDGTRLSIL.

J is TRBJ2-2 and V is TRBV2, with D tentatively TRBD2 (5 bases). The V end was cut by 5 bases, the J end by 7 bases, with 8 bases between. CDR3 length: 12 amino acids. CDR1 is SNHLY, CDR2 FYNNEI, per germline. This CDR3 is CASSSGFGELFF. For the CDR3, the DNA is TGTGCCAGCAGTAGCGGTTTCGGGGAGCTGTTTTTT.

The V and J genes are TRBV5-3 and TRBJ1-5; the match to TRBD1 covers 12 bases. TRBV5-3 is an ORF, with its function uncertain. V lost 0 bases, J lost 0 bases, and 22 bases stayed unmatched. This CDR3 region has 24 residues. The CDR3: CARSLERGQSRDRGLVYSNQPQHF. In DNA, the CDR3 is TGTGCCAGAAGCTTGGAACGCGGGCAAAGCCGGGACAGGGGGCTTGTTTATAGCAATCAGCCCCAGCATTTT.

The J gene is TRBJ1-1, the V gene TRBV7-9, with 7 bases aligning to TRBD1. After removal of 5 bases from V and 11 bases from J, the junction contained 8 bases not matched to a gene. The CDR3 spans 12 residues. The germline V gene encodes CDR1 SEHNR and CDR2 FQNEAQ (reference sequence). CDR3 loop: CASSRGTDKAFF. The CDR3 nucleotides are TGTGCCAGCAGCAGAGGGACAGATAAGGCTTTCTTT.

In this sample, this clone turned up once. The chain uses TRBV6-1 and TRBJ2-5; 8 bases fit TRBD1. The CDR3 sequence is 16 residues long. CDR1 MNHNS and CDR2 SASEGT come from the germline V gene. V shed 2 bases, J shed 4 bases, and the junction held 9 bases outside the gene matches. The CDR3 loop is CASSEQGQGLIETQYF. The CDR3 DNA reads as TGTGCCAGCAGTGAACAAGGACAGGGTCTGATAGAGACCCAGTACTTC.

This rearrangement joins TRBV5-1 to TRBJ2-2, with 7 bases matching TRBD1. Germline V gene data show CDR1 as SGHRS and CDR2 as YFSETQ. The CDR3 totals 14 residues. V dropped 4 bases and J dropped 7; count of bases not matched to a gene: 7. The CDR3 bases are TGCGCCAGCAGCCAAGACAGGGTTTACGGGGAGCTGTTTTTT. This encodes CASSQDRVYGELFF.

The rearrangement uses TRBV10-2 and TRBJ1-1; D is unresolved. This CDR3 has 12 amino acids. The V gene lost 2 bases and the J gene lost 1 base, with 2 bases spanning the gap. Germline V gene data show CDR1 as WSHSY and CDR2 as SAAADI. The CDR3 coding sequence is TGCGCCAGCAGTGAGGCGAACACTGAAGCTTTCTTT. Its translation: CASSEANTEAFF.

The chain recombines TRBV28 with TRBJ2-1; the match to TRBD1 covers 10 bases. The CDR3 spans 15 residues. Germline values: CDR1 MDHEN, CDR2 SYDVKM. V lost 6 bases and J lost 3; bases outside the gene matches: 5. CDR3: CASSTGQGNYNEQFF. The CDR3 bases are TGTGCCAGCAGCACGGGACAGGGGAACTACAATGAGCAGTTCTTC.